This entry lists 18 T cell receptor beta chains sequenced from one sample in a study of human T cells and chemical hapten exposure. One entry per CDR3 protein, called by TCRdb with MiXCR from the RACE reads. Among about 82,000 distinct CDR3 sequences listed, about an eighth were seen once. The time point is: patch test 3, about 24 weeks after DPC sensitization. The treatment was: therapeutic diphenylcyclopropenone sensitization with weekly scalp DPC. Sequencing used whole blood, obtained in connection with sensitization to the hapten diphenylcyclopropenone (DPC). These receptors originate from a woman aged 45-65 years with alopecia areata. Some clones in this sample may be carry-over from other donors' samples.

This rearrangement joins TRBV29-1 to TRBJ2-7; tentatively, D is TRBD1 (7 bases). The germline V gene encodes CDR1 SQVTM and CDR2 ANQGSEA. This CDR3 is 14 amino acids long. With 2 bases removed from V and 1 base from J, the gap between germline ends came to 12 bases. Here the CDR3 reads CSVEFAGGSYEQYF. For the CDR3, the DNA is TGCAGCGTTGAATTCGCAGGGGGGTCCTACGAGCAGTACTTC.

The chain joins TRBV11-3 to TRBJ2-3; 10 positions match TRBD2. This CDR3 contains 14 residues. Trimming at V came to 5 bases and at J to 2 bases, leaving 1 base not matched to a gene. CDR1 SGHNT and CDR2 YENEEA come from the germline V gene. The CDR3 bases are TGTGCCAGCAGCAGCGGGAGGGCCACAGATACGCAGTATTTT. Translating gives CASSSGRATDTQYF.

This clonotype was observed a few times. V is TRBV11-3 and J is TRBJ2-3, with 13 bases that match TRBD2. Germline lookup yields CDR1 SGHNT and CDR2 YENEEA. The CDR3 consists of 16 residues. Trimming at V came to 5 bases and at J to 2 bases, leaving 4 bases not matched to a gene. CDR3 DNA: TGTGCCAGCAGCATCGGACTAGCGGGAGACACAGATACGCAGTATTTT. The encoded protein is CASSIGLAGDTDTQYF.

This clonotype was found a few times. The chain uses TRBV29-1 and TRBJ1-2, with TRBD1 matching over 7 bases. J was trimmed by 8 bases and V by 3 bases; bases with no gene match: 12. There are 14 residues in the CDR3. Germline V gene data show CDR1 as SQVTM and CDR2 as ANQGSEA. DNA of the CDR3: TGCAGCGTTGACCTGGGTACAGGGGTAGAAGGCTACACCTTC. Translated, it gives CSVDLGTGVEGYTF. The whole variable domain, remainder taken from reference TRBV29-1 and TRBJ1-2, is SAVISQKPSRDICQRGTSLTIQCQVDSQVTMMFWYRQQPGQSLTLIATANQGSEATYESGFVIDKFPISRPNLTFSTLTVSNMSPEDSSIYLCSVDLGTGVEGYTFGSGTRLTVV.

This clonotype has ten or more counts. The chain recombines TRBV7-3 with TRBJ2-1; D gene ambiguous. This CDR3 is 13 amino acids long. CDR1 is SGHTA, CDR2 FQGTGA, per germline. V was pared by 1 base and J by 5 bases, with 6 bases between. CDR3 bases: TGTGCCAGCAGCTTAAGCGGTAACAATGAGCAGTTCTTC. Protein product: CASSLSGNNEQFF.

The genes are TRBV27 and TRBJ1-2, with D possibly being TRBD1 (6 bases). The germline gives CDR1 MNHEY, CDR2 SMNVEV (reference sequence). The CDR3 sequence is 13 residues long. V was pared by 3 bases and J by 6 bases, with 11 bases between. The CDR3 spells CASSFLAGDGYTF. The CDR3 region has the DNA TGTGCCAGCAGTTTTCTTGCAGGGGATGGCTACACCTTC.

The chain is built from TRBV2 and TRBJ2-7; 7 positions agree with TRBD1. The CDR3 is 14 amino acids. Per germline, CDR1 SNHLY and CDR2 FYNNEI. The junction had 7 bases not matched to a gene; V was cut back by 7 bases and J by 1 base. The CDR3, as DNA: TGTGCCAGCATGCTGGGACAGATATCCTACGAGCAGTACTTC. It codes for CASMLGQISYEQYF.

A few counts support this clonotype. The chain carries TRBV28 and TRBJ1-1; 9 nucleotides match TRBD1. CDR3 length: 13 amino acids. V trimming: 8 bases; J trimming: 10 bases; junction bases outside the gene matches: 11. CDR1 is MDHEN, CDR2 SYDVKM, per germline. Written as DNA, the CDR3 is TGTGCCAGCCGGGACAGGGCCTACTGGGGAGCTTTCTTT. Amino acid sequence: CASRDRAYWGAFF.

This clonotype came up a few times. The gene calls are TRBV7-2 and TRBJ2-4; no clear D gene. There are 18 residues in the CDR3. The germline V and J ends were trimmed by 0 bases and 1 base, with 16 bases remaining between them. Germline values: CDR1 SGHTA, CDR2 FQGNSA. CDR3 DNA: TGTGCCAGCAGCTTAGCTCCTCGTGGCCAAATGGCCAAAAACATTCAGTACTTC. This encodes CASSLAPRGQMAKNIQYF.

This sequence joins TRBV20-1 and TRBJ2-3; a weak D match, TRBD1 (6 bases). Germline V gene lookup returns CDR1 DFQATT and CDR2 SNEGSKA (reference sequence). Trimming stripped 3 bases from V and 0 bases from J, with 7 bases between. The CDR3 covers 13 residues. The CDR3 reads CSASTGSTDTQYF. The CDR3 DNA reads TGCAGTGCTAGCACAGGGAGCACAGATACGCAGTATTTT.

This chain uses TRBV28 with TRBJ2-1; D is uncertain. V was cut by 3 bases and J by 9 bases, with 9 bases left in between. This CDR3 comprises 12 residues. Germline V lookup: CDR1 MDHEN, CDR2 SYDVKM. CDR3 in amino acids: CASSFGYVEQFF. CDR3 in DNA: TGTGCCAGCAGTTTCGGGTATGTTGAGCAGTTCTTC.

There are a few counts of this clonotype. The chain uses TRBV7-9 and TRBJ2-6; D unresolved. Per the germline V gene, CDR1 is SEHNR and CDR2 is FQNEAQ (reference sequence). The length of the CDR3 is 16 residues. V lost 1 base to trimming and J lost 0 bases, with 7 bases between them. CDR3 DNA: TGTGCCAGCAGCTTAGGCCGCCCCTCTGGGGCCAACGTCCTGACTTTC. As protein: CASSLGRPSGANVLTF.

This clonotype appeared a few times. This chain links TRBV5-4 with TRBJ2-2; D remains unclear. CDR3 length: 15 residues. Per germline, CDR1 SGHNT and CDR2 YYREEE (reference sequence). Trimming removed 4 bases from V and 1 base from J, with 11 bases in between. Here the CDR3 DNA reads TGTGCCAGCAGCCCTGGGGTACTGAACACCGGGGAGCTGTTTTTT. Encoded protein: CASSPGVLNTGELFF.

This clonotype has only a few counts. The V gene is TRBV20-1, the J gene TRBJ1-1; D gene uncertain. CDR3 length: 14 amino acids. Trimming shortened V by 1 base and J by 3 bases, and 12 bases separated the two germline ends. From germline, CDR1 is DFQATT and CDR2 SNEGSKA (reference sequence). This CDR3 reads CSARVPGRDTEAFF. Written as DNA, the CDR3 is TGCAGTGCTAGAGTGCCGGGTAGGGACACTGAAGCTTTCTTT.

In regard to this clonotype: A much larger clone sits a single nucleotide away, making a read error possible. The V and J genes are TRBV29-1 and TRBJ2-3, with D perhaps matching TRBD2 (6 bases). CDR1 and CDR2 (germline): SQVTM, ANQGSEA. This CDR3 spans 12 amino acids. The CDR3 sequence: CSVETSTGTQYF. The CDR3 DNA reads TGCAGCGTAGAAACTAGCACAGGTACGCAGTATTTT.

This clonotype was seen a handful of times. The rearrangement joins TRBV5-1 to TRBJ2-5; no definite D call. With 0 bases removed from V and 4 bases from J, the gap between germline ends came to 4 bases. Per germline, CDR1 SGHRS and CDR2 YFSETQ. The CDR3 is 12 amino acids. The CDR3 bases are TGCGCCAGCAGCTTGGACGTAGAGACCCAGTACTTC. It is translated as CASSLDVETQYF. Based on the CDR3 plus reference TRBV5-1 and TRBJ2-5, the full variable domain is KAGVTQTPRYLIKTRGQQVTLSCSPISGHRSVSWYQQTPGQGLQFLFEYFSETQRNKGNFPGRFSGRQFSNSRSEMNVSTLELGDSALYLCASSLDVETQYFGPGTRLLVL.

Turning to this clonotype: One end of the junction does not line up with germline, which may come from a read error. The chain has TRBV27 and TRBJ2-2; 7 bases map to TRBD2. The CDR3 covers 16 residues. Germline V gives CDR1 MNHEY, CDR2 SMNVEV (reference sequence). The CDR3 bases are TGTGCCAGCAGTTTTATTCAGCGGGAAAACATCGGGGAGCTGTTTTTT. Its protein product is CASSFIQRENIGELFF.

The chain carries TRBV2 and TRBJ2-5; D not resolved. The CDR3 runs 14 residues. In germline, CDR1 is SNHLY, CDR2 FYNNEI. The germline V and J ends were trimmed by 7 bases and 0 bases, with 12 bases remaining between them. The CDR3 region is CASKSYWYQETQYF. The CDR3 bases are TGTGCCAGCAAATCCTATTGGTACCAAGAGACCCAGTACTTC.